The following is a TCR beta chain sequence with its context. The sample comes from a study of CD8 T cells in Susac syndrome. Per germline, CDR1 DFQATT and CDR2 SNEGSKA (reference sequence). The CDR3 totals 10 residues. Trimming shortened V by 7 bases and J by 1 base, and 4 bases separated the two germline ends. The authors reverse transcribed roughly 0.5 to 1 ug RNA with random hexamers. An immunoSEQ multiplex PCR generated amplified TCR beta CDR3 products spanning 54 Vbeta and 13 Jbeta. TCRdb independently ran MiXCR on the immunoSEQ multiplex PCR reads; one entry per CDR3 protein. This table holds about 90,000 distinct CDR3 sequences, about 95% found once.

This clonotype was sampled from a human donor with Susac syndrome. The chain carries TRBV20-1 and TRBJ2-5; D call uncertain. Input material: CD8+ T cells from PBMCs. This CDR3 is CSVPQETQYF. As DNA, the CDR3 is TGCAGTGTGCCCCAAGAGACCCAGTACTTC.